The rows below give T cell receptor beta chains drawn from one sample of a study of Ad26.COV2.S vaccination and SARS-CoV-2 variants. Libraries were prepared by immunoSEQ multiplex PCR; TCRdb keeps only in-frame clonotypes and omits some of them. The table lists about 350,000 clones, approximately 85% of them singletons. This specimen was peripheral blood, taken in a trial of Ad26.COV2.S vaccine versus placebo. Receptors originate from a person between 18 and 65 years old who received the Ad26.COV2.S COVID-19 vaccine or a placebo. The CDR3 runs from the conserved cysteine through the conserved F or W. The D gene is left open where the match is weak. Only part of the rows carry a size: once, few, many, or a class if the clone is expanded.

d_call: NA
clone_size: NA
j_call: TRBJ1-4
v_call: TRBV5-1
cdr3_nt: TGCGCCAGCAGCCCCGGGGGTTTCACAACTAATGAAAAACTGTTTTTT
cdr3_aa: CASSPGGFTTNEKLFF

d_call: NA
clone_size: few
j_call: TRBJ1-1
v_call: TRBV18
cdr3_nt: TGTGCCAGCTCACCAATACAGTTGAACACTGAAGCTTTCTTT
cdr3_aa: CASSPIQLNTEAFF

d_call: NA
clone_size: NA
j_call: TRBJ1-4
v_call: TRBV18
cdr3_nt: TGTGCCAGCTCACCTCTGGCGGGGGAAAAACTGTTTTTT
cdr3_aa: CASSPLAGEKLFF

d_call: NA
clone_size: NA
j_call: TRBJ2-7
v_call: TRBV27
cdr3_nt: TGTGCCAGCAGTTCGTTCGGCAGCTACGAGCAGTACTTC
cdr3_aa: CASSSFGSYEQYF

d_call: NA
clone_size: NA
j_call: TRBJ2-4
v_call: TRBV5-6
cdr3_nt: TGTGCCAGCAGCTTTTTGACTACAGCCAAAAACATTCAGTACTTC
cdr3_aa: CASSFLTTAKNIQYF

d_call: NA
clone_size: NA
j_call: TRBJ1-3
v_call: TRBV11-2
cdr3_nt: TGTGCCAGCCCAACAGGGAACACCATATATTTT
cdr3_aa: CASPTGNTIYF

d_call: TRBD2
clone_size: NA
j_call: TRBJ2-5
v_call: TRBV28
cdr3_nt: TGTGCCAGCAGTCGGACTAGCGGTAAGGCCCAGTACTTC
cdr3_aa: CASSRTSGKAQYF

d_call: NA
clone_size: NA
j_call: TRBJ2-1
v_call: TRBV7-2
cdr3_nt: TGTGCCAGCGGCGCGGGGTCCTACAATGAGCAGTTCTTC
cdr3_aa: CASGAGSYNEQFF

d_call: TRBD2
clone_size: NA
j_call: TRBJ2-1
v_call: TRBV12-5
cdr3_nt: TGTGCTAGCATACCTGGCCTAGCGGGGGGGCCGCGCTACAATGAGCAGTTCTTC
cdr3_aa: CASIPGLAGGPRYNEQFF

d_call: NA
clone_size: NA
j_call: TRBJ2-1
v_call: TRBV28
cdr3_nt: TGTGCCAGCAGTTTACGCCGGGATGAGCAGTTCTTC
cdr3_aa: CASSLRRDEQFF

d_call: NA
clone_size: NA
j_call: TRBJ2-7
v_call: TRBV30
cdr3_nt: TGTGCCTGGAGCGGAGTATTTACCTACGAGCAGTACTTC
cdr3_aa: CAWSGVFTYEQYF

d_call: NA
clone_size: many
j_call: TRBJ2-1
v_call: TRBV9
cdr3_nt: TGTGCCAGCAGCGTAGTAGCGAACGTCTACAATGAGCAGTTCTTC
cdr3_aa: CASSVVANVYNEQFF

d_call: NA
clone_size: once
j_call: TRBJ2-5
v_call: TRBV18
cdr3_nt: TGTGCCAGCTCACCGTTTGAGGGGTTAGAAGAGACCCAGTACTTC
cdr3_aa: CASSPFEGLEETQYF

d_call: NA
clone_size: NA
j_call: TRBJ1-5
v_call: TRBV6-2/TRBV6-3
cdr3_nt: TGTGCCAGCAGTGGACTCTGGGAGGTCAATCAGCCCCAGCATTTT
cdr3_aa: CASSGLWEVNQPQHF

d_call: NA
clone_size: NA
j_call: TRBJ1-5
v_call: TRBV28
cdr3_nt: TGTGCCAGCAGTTTCGGGACGGGAACGCGAAGCAATCAGCCCCAGCATTTT
cdr3_aa: CASSFGTGTRSNQPQHF

d_call: NA
clone_size: few
j_call: TRBJ1-4
v_call: TRBV12-5
cdr3_nt: TGTGCTAGTGGTCACCGAAAGACGGGGGAAAAACTGTTTTTT
cdr3_aa: CASGHRKTGEKLFF

d_call: TRBD2
clone_size: NA
j_call: TRBJ2-5
v_call: TRBV7-9
cdr3_nt: TGTGCCAGCAGCTCGGGACTAGCGGAAGAGACCCAGTACTTC
cdr3_aa: CASSSGLAEETQYF

d_call: NA
clone_size: NA
j_call: TRBJ1-6
v_call: TRBV30
cdr3_nt: TGTACCAGCCCCGGCCCCAGCTCCTATAATTCACCCCTCCACTTT
cdr3_aa: CTSPGPSSYNSPLHF

d_call: TRBD2
clone_size: NA
j_call: TRBJ2-1
v_call: TRBV7-8
cdr3_nt: TGTGCCAGCGGACTAGCGACTATTTACAATGAGCAGTTCTTC
cdr3_aa: CASGLATIYNEQFF

d_call: NA
clone_size: once
j_call: TRBJ1-5
v_call: TRBV19
cdr3_nt: TGTGCCAGTAAGATTTGGGGTAGCAATCAGCCCCAGCATTTT
cdr3_aa: CASKIWGSNQPQHF

d_call: NA
clone_size: once
j_call: TRBJ1-1
v_call: TRBV27
cdr3_nt: TGTGCCAGCAGTCCTGCCGGCGATAGGGGGAACACTGAAGCTTTCTTT
cdr3_aa: CASSPAGDRGNTEAFF

d_call: NA
clone_size: few
j_call: TRBJ1-6
v_call: TRBV7-9
cdr3_nt: TGTGCCAGCAGCAGAAATAATTCACCCCTCCACTTT
cdr3_aa: CASSRNNSPLHF

d_call: TRBD1
clone_size: NA
j_call: TRBJ1-5
v_call: TRBV9
cdr3_nt: TGTGCCAGCAGCGCATCCACAGGGGGAGATCAGCCCCAGCATTTT
cdr3_aa: CASSASTGGDQPQHF

d_call: TRBD1
clone_size: NA
j_call: TRBJ2-5
v_call: TRBV5-1
cdr3_nt: TGCGCCAGCAGTCCCGGACAGGGGGCGATGGAGACCCAGTACTTC
cdr3_aa: CASSPGQGAMETQYF

d_call: NA
clone_size: NA
j_call: TRBJ2-1
v_call: TRBV6-2/TRBV6-3
cdr3_nt: TGTGCCAGCAGTTACCTGGATCGGTACAATGAGCAGTTCTTC
cdr3_aa: CASSYLDRYNEQFF

d_call: NA
clone_size: NA
j_call: TRBJ1-1
v_call: TRBV30
cdr3_nt: TGTGCCTGGAGTGGGGTCATTGGTGAAGCTTTCTTT
cdr3_aa: CAWSGVIGEAFF

d_call: NA
clone_size: NA
j_call: TRBJ1-1
v_call: TRBV3-1/TRBV3-2
cdr3_nt: TGTGCCAGCAGCCAAGATCGTGGAGCCCCTGGGGGAGCTTTCTTT
cdr3_aa: CASSQDRGAPGGAFF

d_call: NA
clone_size: few
j_call: TRBJ2-7
v_call: TRBV9
cdr3_nt: TGTGCCAGCAGCGTAGTAACCCCGGGCAGGGGTTATTTGCTCGAGCAGTACTTC
cdr3_aa: CASSVVTPGRGYLLEQYF

d_call: NA
clone_size: many
j_call: TRBJ1-1
v_call: TRBV18
cdr3_nt: TGTGCCAGCTCACCACCGTATTCCGGGGGCACTGAAGCTTTCTTT
cdr3_aa: CASSPPYSGGTEAFF

d_call: NA
clone_size: NA
j_call: TRBJ2-1
v_call: TRBV7-2
cdr3_nt: TGTGCCAGCAGCTTAGGCAGGGATAATGAGCAGTTCTTC
cdr3_aa: CASSLGRDNEQFF

d_call: NA
clone_size: NA
j_call: TRBJ1-1
v_call: TRBV7-9
cdr3_nt: TGTGCCAGCAGCTTAGCGCTTACCCAGGGGACTGAAGCTTTCTTT
cdr3_aa: CASSLALTQGTEAFF

d_call: TRBD2
clone_size: NA
j_call: TRBJ2-1
v_call: TRBV4-2
cdr3_nt: TGTGCCAGCAGCCAGGGCGTAGGAAGCGGGATATACAATGAGCAGTTCTTC
cdr3_aa: CASSQGVGSGIYNEQFF

d_call: TRBD1
clone_size: NA
j_call: TRBJ2-1
v_call: TRBV4-3
cdr3_nt: TGCGCCAGCAGCCGAATATTGACAGGGTTTGCAGCGAATGAGCAGTTCTTC
cdr3_aa: CASSRILTGFAANEQFF

d_call: TRBD1
clone_size: NA
j_call: TRBJ2-1
v_call: TRBV19
cdr3_nt: TGTGCCAGTAGTATTACAGGGGTGACGTACAATGAGCAGTTCTTC
cdr3_aa: CASSITGVTYNEQFF

d_call: NA
clone_size: once
j_call: TRBJ2-1
v_call: TRBV27
cdr3_nt: TGTGCCAGCCCGGGGACTTACAATGAGCAGTTCTTC
cdr3_aa: CASPGTYNEQFF

d_call: TRBD2
clone_size: NA
j_call: TRBJ2-7
v_call: TRBV7-6
cdr3_nt: TGTGCCAGCAGCTTAGGGTGGGGACTAGCGGGAGGACCTTACGAGCAGTACTTC
cdr3_aa: CASSLGWGLAGGPYEQYF

d_call: TRBD2
clone_size: once
j_call: TRBJ2-3
v_call: TRBV7-2
cdr3_nt: TGTGCCAGCAGCTCCCGCCGGGCTAGCGGGAGAGATACGCAGTATTTT
cdr3_aa: CASSSRRASGRDTQYF

d_call: TRBD2
clone_size: NA
j_call: TRBJ2-1
v_call: TRBV19
cdr3_nt: TGTGCCAGTAGTACGACGCAGCGGGAGTCGAACAATGAGCAGTTCTTC
cdr3_aa: CASSTTQRESNNEQFF

d_call: NA
clone_size: NA
j_call: TRBJ2-5
v_call: TRBV7-2
cdr3_nt: TGTGCCAGCAGCTTTAACGCAGGACTCAAAGAGACCCAGTACTTC
cdr3_aa: CASSFNAGLKETQYF

d_call: TRBD1
clone_size: NA
j_call: TRBJ2-7
v_call: TRBV18
cdr3_nt: TGTGCCAGCTCATCCCGACAGGGGCACTACGAGCAGTACTTC
cdr3_aa: CASSSRQGHYEQYF

d_call: NA
clone_size: NA
j_call: TRBJ2-1
v_call: TRBV6-5
cdr3_nt: TGTGCCAGCAGTCCTCCCGACAATTCCTACAATGAGCAGTTCTTC
cdr3_aa: CASSPPDNSYNEQFF

d_call: TRBD1
clone_size: NA
j_call: TRBJ1-3
v_call: TRBV19
cdr3_nt: TGTGCCAGCACACTGACAGGGTCCGGAAACACCATATATTTT
cdr3_aa: CASTLTGSGNTIYF

d_call: TRBD1
clone_size: NA
j_call: TRBJ2-3
v_call: TRBV15
cdr3_nt: TGTGCCACCAGCAGAGATCAAGAACAGGGGTACACAGATACGCAGTATTTT
cdr3_aa: CATSRDQEQGYTDTQYF

d_call: NA
clone_size: once
j_call: TRBJ2-5
v_call: TRBV25-1
cdr3_nt: TGTGCCAGCAGTGAATATAGGCCAGACCAAGAGACCCAGTACTTC
cdr3_aa: CASSEYRPDQETQYF

d_call: TRBD1
clone_size: NA
j_call: TRBJ1-2
v_call: TRBV7-9
cdr3_nt: TGTGCCAGCAGCCAAGAAAACAGGGGAGGGAGGACTAACTATGGCTACACCTTC
cdr3_aa: CASSQENRGGRTNYGYTF

d_call: TRBD1
clone_size: NA
j_call: TRBJ1-2
v_call: TRBV3-1/TRBV3-2
cdr3_nt: TGTGCCAGCAGCCATATTGACAGGGAGGGTGGCTACACCTTC
cdr3_aa: CASSHIDREGGYTF

d_call: TRBD2
clone_size: NA
j_call: TRBJ2-5
v_call: TRBV28
cdr3_nt: TGTGCCAGCAGTTTGCGCGGGAGTAGTGGTGAGACCCAGTACTTC
cdr3_aa: CASSLRGSSGETQYF

d_call: TRBD1
clone_size: few
j_call: TRBJ2-5
v_call: TRBV7-2
cdr3_nt: TGTGCCAGCAGCCCGGGACAGCAAGAGACCCAGTACTTC
cdr3_aa: CASSPGQQETQYF

d_call: TRBD2
clone_size: NA
j_call: TRBJ2-1
v_call: TRBV19
cdr3_nt: TGTGCCAGTAGTATAGATCTCACTAGCGGGATTTTCGGTGAGCAGTTCTTC
cdr3_aa: CASSIDLTSGIFGEQFF

d_call: TRBD1
clone_size: NA
j_call: TRBJ2-2
v_call: TRBV5-1
cdr3_nt: TGCGCCAGCAGCCGACAGGGAGAGGGCACCGGGGAGCTGTTTTTT
cdr3_aa: CASSRQGEGTGELFF